The entry below gives a single TCR beta chain sequence along with its context. Its antigen is not identified. This could be a read error, since a much larger clone is one nucleotide away. This entry comes from a study of prognosis after radiotherapy for stage I lung cancer. The study, taken as a whole, reports: Reports indicated that TRBV and TRBJ gene usage differed between patients with and without metastases, including differences in about nine V and two J genes after SBRT. Shannon entropy (measured after stereotactic body radiation therapy) was lower in patients who went on to develop distant metastases.

None of the patients had undergone chemotherapy or radiotherapy beforehand or had any other malignancy, and each showed node-negative status on CT and PET/CT. The genomic DNA TCR beta CDR3 region underwent two rounds of multiplex PCR. Gene-specific TRBV and TRBJ primers were used in PCR round one. From the multiplex PCR reads, TCRdb called clonotypes with MiXCR, one entry per CDR3 protein. The profile shows about 24,000 distinct CDR3 sequences, around 36% of them singletons. The CDR3 runs to 17 residues. V dropped 3 bases and J dropped 0; count of bases not matched to a gene: 6. Germline V gene sequence: CDR1 SGHRS, CDR2 YFSETQ.

The TCR originated in a donor of 50 years or more with non-small cell lung cancer. The chain carries TRBV5-1 and TRBJ2-5; TRBD2 agrees at 12 bases. This material consisted of PBMCs, taken before or after stereotactic body radiation therapy (not recorded which). CDR3 nucleotide sequence: TGCGCCAGCAGCTCGGGACTAGCGGGTGGGTACCAAGAGACCCAGTACTTC. As protein: CASSSGLAGGYQETQYF.